Sequencing of this T cell receptor beta chain was carried out in a study of T cell responses to AZD1222 COVID-19 vaccine. A remark on this clone: As yet, its antigen is unknown.

The CDR3 length is 15 residues. The germline V gene encodes CDR1 SGDLS and CDR2 YYNGEE. V lost 3 bases, J lost 0 bases, and 10 bases lay in between. The method was immunoSEQ multiplex PCR; TCRdb's version includes in-frame clones alone and lacks a portion of them. The profile shows over 100,000 clones, approximately 90% of them singletons. Study-level points and caveats: Repertoire sampling happened only post peak T cell response.

The genes are TRBV9 and TRBJ1-3; no definite D call. This sample comprised peripheral blood, obtained on day 0 of AZD1222 vaccination. The clonotype was recovered from an adult in good health. The CDR3 loop reads CASSGDIASGNTIYF. The CDR3, as DNA: TGTGCCAGCAGCGGAGACATTGCCTCTGGAAACACCATATATTTT.